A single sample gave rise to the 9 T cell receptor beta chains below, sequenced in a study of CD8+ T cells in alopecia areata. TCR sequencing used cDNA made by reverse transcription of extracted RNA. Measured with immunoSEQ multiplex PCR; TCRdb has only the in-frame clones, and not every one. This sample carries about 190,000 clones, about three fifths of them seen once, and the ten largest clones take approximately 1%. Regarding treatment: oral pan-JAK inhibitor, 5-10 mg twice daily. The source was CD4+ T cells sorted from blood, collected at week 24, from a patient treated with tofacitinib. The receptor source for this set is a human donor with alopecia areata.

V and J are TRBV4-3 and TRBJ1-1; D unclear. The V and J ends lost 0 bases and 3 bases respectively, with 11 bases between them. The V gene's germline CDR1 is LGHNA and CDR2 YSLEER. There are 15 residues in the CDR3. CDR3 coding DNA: TGCGCCAGCAGCCAAGATGTTATCGGGGACACTGAAGCTTTCTTT. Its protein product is CASSQDVIGDTEAFF.

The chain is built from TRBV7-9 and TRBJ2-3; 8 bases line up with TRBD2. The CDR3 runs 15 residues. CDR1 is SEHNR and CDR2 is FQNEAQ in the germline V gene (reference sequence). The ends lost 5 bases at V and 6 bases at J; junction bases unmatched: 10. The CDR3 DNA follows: TGTGCCAGCAGCCACCTCGGGGGGGCCTTGGATACGCAGTATTTT. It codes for CASSHLGGALDTQYF.

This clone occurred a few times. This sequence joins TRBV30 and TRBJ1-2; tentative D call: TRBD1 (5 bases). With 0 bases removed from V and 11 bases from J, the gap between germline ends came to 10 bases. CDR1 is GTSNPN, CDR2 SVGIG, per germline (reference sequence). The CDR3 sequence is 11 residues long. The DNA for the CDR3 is TGTGCCTGGAGTGTAGAGGGACCGTACACCTTC. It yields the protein CAWSVEGPYTF.

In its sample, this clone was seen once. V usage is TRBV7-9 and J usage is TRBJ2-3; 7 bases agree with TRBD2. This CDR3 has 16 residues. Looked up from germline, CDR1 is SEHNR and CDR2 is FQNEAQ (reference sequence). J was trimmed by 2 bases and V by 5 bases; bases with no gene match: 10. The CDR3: CASSRGLSGATDTQYF. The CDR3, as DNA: TGTGCCAGCAGCCGGGGACTGAGCGGGGCCACAGATACGCAGTATTTT.

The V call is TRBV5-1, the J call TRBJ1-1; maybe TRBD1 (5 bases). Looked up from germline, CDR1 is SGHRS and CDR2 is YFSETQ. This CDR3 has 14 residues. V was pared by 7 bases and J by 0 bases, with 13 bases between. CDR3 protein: CASSTANVNTEAFF. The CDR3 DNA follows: TGCGCCAGCTCGACAGCAAACGTGAACACTGAAGCTTTCTTT.

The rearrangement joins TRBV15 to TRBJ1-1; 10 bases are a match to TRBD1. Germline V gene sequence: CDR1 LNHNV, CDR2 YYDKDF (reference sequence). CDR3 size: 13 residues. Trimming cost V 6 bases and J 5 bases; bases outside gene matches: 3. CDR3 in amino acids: CATRGQGNTEAFF. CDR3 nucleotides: TGTGCCACCAGGGGACAGGGGAATACTGAAGCTTTCTTT. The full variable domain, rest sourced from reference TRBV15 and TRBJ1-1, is DAMVIQNPRYQVTQFGKPVTLSCSQTLNHNVMYWYQQKSSQAPKLLFHYYDKDFNNEADTPDNFQSRRPNTSFCFLDIRSPGLGDTAMYLCATRGQGNTEAFFGQGTRLTVV.

CDR3 nucleotide sequence: TGCGCCAGCAGCTTCGGACAGGCGAGACTAGCGAATACGCAGTATTTT. It yields the protein CASSFGQARLANTQYF. The V and J genes are TRBV5-1 and TRBJ2-3, with D possibly TRBD2 on 8 matching bases. CDR3 length: 16 residues. The germline V and J ends were trimmed by 2 bases and 7 bases, with 20 bases remaining between them. Germline CDR1 and CDR2: SGHRS and YFSETQ. The complete variable domain, with remaining parts taken from reference TRBV5-1 and TRBJ2-3, reads KAGVTQTPRYLIKTRGQQVTLSCSPISGHRSVSWYQQTPGQGLQFLFEYFSETQRNKGNFPGRFSGRQFSNSRSEMNVSTLELGDSALYLCASSFGQARLANTQYFGPGTRLTVL.

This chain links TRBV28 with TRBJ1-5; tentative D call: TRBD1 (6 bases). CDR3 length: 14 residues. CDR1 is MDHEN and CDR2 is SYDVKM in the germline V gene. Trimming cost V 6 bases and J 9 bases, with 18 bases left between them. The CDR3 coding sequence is TGTGCCAGCAGGAAAGGGACACCGTTATCGCCCCAGCATTTT. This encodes CASRKGTPLSPQHF.

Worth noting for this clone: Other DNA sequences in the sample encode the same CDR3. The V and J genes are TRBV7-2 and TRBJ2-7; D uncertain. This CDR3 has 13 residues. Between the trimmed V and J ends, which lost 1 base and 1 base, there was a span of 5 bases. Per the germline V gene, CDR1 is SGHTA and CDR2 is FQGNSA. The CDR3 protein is CASSLDFSYEQYF. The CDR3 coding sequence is TGTGCCAGCAGCTTAGACTTTTCCTACGAGCAGTACTTC.